This TCR beta chain was sequenced for a study of T cell changes during pregnancy in multiple sclerosis. This table comes from immunoSEQ multiplex PCR, and its TCRdb copy is limited to in-frame clones, with some not included. Among roughly 35,000 clones listed, about nine tenths were seen once. This CDR3 has 13 residues. CDR1 SGHNT and CDR2 YYREEE come from the germline V gene (reference sequence). With 2 bases clipped from V and 10 bases from J, the junction kept 6 bases outside the gene matches. This TCR came from a female donor with multiple sclerosis, enrolled in a pregnancy study. The sample was CD8+ T cells from peripheral blood mononuclear cells, taken in the first trimester of pregnancy. V gene TRBV5-4 combines with J gene TRBJ2-1; 7 positions agree with TRBD2. CDR3 residues: CASSFGGSGEQFF. Written as DNA, the CDR3 is TGTGCCAGCAGCTTTGGCGGGAGTGGGGAGCAGTTCTTC.